This TCR beta chain was obtained from a study of T-cell memory formation after mild COVID-19. TCR alpha and TCR beta cDNA libraries with sample barcodes and UMIs came from 5'RACE using constant-segment primers. One entry per CDR3 protein, called by TCRdb with MiXCR from the 5' RACE reads. This sample yields about 180,000 distinct CDR3 sequences, of which 15% to 20% are seen a single time; 3% to 4% belongs to the top ten. Comments on this clonotype: The antigen remains undetermined.

V gave up 4 bases and J gave up 7 bases, with 19 bases separating them. This CDR3 region has 15 residues. CDR1 is MNHEY and CDR2 is SVGAGI in the germline V gene. Study-wide findings and caveats: Pre-infection memory carried some responding clones, suggesting that cross-reactive memory joined.

The TCR sequence derives from a man younger than 35 who had mild COVID-19 (a few samples of this study predate the infection). Cell type and time point are not known. J is TRBJ1-2 and V is TRBV6-5, with no clear D. Material: PBMCs or a T cell subset sorted from them (not recorded which). The CDR3 spells CASSLSARLSPGYTF. CDR3 sequence (DNA): TGTGCCAGCAGTTTGTCAGCAAGGTTATCTCCTGGCTACACCTTC.